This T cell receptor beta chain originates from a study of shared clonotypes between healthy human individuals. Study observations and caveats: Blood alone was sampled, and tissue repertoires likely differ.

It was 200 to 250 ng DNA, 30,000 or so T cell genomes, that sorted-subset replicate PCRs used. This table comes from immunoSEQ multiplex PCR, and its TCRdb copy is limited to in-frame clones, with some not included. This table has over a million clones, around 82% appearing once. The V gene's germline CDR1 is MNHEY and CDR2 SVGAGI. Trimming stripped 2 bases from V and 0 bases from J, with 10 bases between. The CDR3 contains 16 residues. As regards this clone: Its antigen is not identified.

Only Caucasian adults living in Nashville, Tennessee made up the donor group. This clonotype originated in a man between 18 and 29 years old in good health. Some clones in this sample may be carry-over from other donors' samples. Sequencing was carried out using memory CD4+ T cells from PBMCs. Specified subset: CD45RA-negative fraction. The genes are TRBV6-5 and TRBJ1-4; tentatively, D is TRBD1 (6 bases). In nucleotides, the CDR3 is TGTGCCAGCAGTTACAGGGGGTCGGCAACTAATGAAAAACTGTTTTTT. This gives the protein CASSYRGSATNEKLFF.